This entry features one T cell receptor beta chain sequence. Antigen: not known. The PCR was carried out with 60 Vbeta primers and 13 Jbeta primers. The protocol was immunoSEQ multiplex PCR, while the TCRdb copy is restricted to in-frame clones and leaves out a portion. The sample lists fewer than 200,000 clones, around 75% occurring once. These donors, healthy bone marrow donors, were studied. The data were taken from a study of cytomegalovirus exposure and HLA in healthy donors. Whole-study findings and limits: As a later analysis showed, several of the most significant clusters appeared to be linked to common viral pathogens. A highly shared variant cluster was judged a likely technical artifact. There were over 150 TCR beta chains listed as cytomegalovirus-associated.

V dropped 4 bases and J dropped 5; count of bases not matched to a gene: 9. The length of the CDR3 is 17 residues. Looked up from germline, CDR1 is SGHRS and CDR2 is YFSETQ. The chain joins TRBV5-1 to TRBJ2-3; 14 nucleotides align to TRBD2. The source material was PBMCs. The source is a woman aged 25 to 39 in good health and CMV-seronegative. CDR3 sequence reads: CASSAGRLAGGRDTQYF. DNA of the CDR3: TGCGCCAGCAGCGCCGGCCGACTAGCGGGGGGGCGAGATACGCAGTATTTT.